These 21 T cell receptor beta chains originate from one sample sequenced in a study of blood T cells in healthy people across ages. Together with a sample-barcoded 5' primer, a J-beta primer mix was included in a second PCR lasting about 7 to 12 cycles. MiXCR, applied by TCRdb to the 5' RACE reads, yields one record per CDR3 protein. The table includes hundreds of thousands of distinct CDR3 sequences, around 21% detected once. Sequencing was done on a sample of blood. Receptor source: a man aged 70 or older in good health.

This clonotype was counted between two and nine times. The chain couples TRBV14 to TRBJ1-4; D not resolved. This CDR3 has 17 residues. The germline V gene has CDR1 SGHDN and CDR2 FVKESK. V lost 0 bases and J 0 bases, leaving 11 bases between the germline ends. The CDR3 DNA reads as TGTGCCAGCAGCCAAGATCGGGCAGCTGCAACTAATGAAAAACTGTTTTTT. Its protein product is CASSQDRAAATNEKLFF.

The chain employs TRBV15 and TRBJ1-2; TRBD1 matches 10 bases. The trim removed 3 bases at V and 2 bases at J, leaving 0 bases unmatched. CDR1 and CDR2 (germline): LNHNV, YYDKDF (reference sequence). The CDR3 consists of 14 residues. CDR3 protein: CATSRTGGNYGYTF. CDR3 DNA sequence: TGTGCCACCAGCAGGACAGGGGGCAACTATGGCTACACCTTC.

Worth noting for this clonotype: One junction end does not reproduce the germline sequence, and a read error may be involved. The rearrangement joins TRBV28 to TRBJ2-5; the match to TRBD2 covers 14 bases. The better agreement between TRBJ2-7 and the DNA end casts doubt on the J call. In germline, CDR1 is MDHEN, CDR2 SYDVKM. The CDR3 totals 15 residues. CDR3 DNA: TGTGCCTGCAGTTCCCCGGGACTAGCGGGGGACGAGCAGTACTTC. Translation: CACSSPGLAGDEQYF.

The V gene is TRBV20-1, the J gene TRBJ2-3; 14 nucleotides agree with TRBD2. Germline V gene data show CDR1 as DFQATT and CDR2 as SNEGSKA (reference sequence). This CDR3 is built from 14 residues. Germline trimming cut 3 bases from V and 9 bases from J; bases unmatched to any gene: 5. Written as DNA, the CDR3 is TGCAGTGCTAGGGGACTAGCGGGAGATGACACGCAGTATTTT. This encodes CSARGLAGDDTQYF.

The chain combines TRBV6-5 with TRBJ2-5; the match to TRBD2 covers 12 bases. The assigned J gene may be wrong: the sequence end matches TRBJ2-1 better. The V gene's germline CDR1 is MNHEY and CDR2 SVGAGI. This CDR3 has 15 amino acids. CDR3 in amino acids: CASSPGLAGGFEQFF. The CDR3 coding sequence is TGTGCCAGCAGTCCCGGGCTAGCGGGAGGGTTTGAGCAGTTCTTC.

Many counts were recorded for this clonotype. This chain links TRBV7-8 with TRBJ2-6; D is possibly TRBD2 (5 bases). V was trimmed by 1 base and J by 0 bases, leaving 13 bases between them. The CDR3 sequence is 18 residues long. Germline-derived CDR1 and CDR2 are SGHVS and FQNEAQ. This chain's CDR3 is CASSLGSSPTSGANVLTF. As DNA, the CDR3 is TGTGCCAGCAGCTTAGGGTCTAGCCCCACCTCTGGGGCCAACGTCCTGACTTTC.

This chain connects TRBV4-1 to TRBJ2-1, with 7 bases lining up with TRBD1. The CDR3 runs 17 residues. Looked up from germline, CDR1 is MGHRA and CDR2 is YSYEKL. After removal of 2 bases from V and 6 bases from J, the junction contained 13 bases not matched to a gene. The CDR3 is CASSQTPTRTGGNEQFF. The CDR3 DNA reads as TGCGCCAGCAGCCAAACCCCAACAAGGACAGGAGGCAATGAGCAGTTCTTC.

V is TRBV7-9 and J is TRBJ2-7; D is unclear. This CDR3 comprises 14 residues. Trimming removed 6 bases at V and 5 bases at J, with 17 bases between. Germline V CDR1 and CDR2: SEHNR, FQNEAQ (reference sequence). The CDR3 sequence is CASSPTEFTDEQYF. Written as DNA, the CDR3 is TGTGCCAGCAGTCCTACAGAGTTTACCGACGAGCAGTACTTC. The entire variable domain, with the rest obtained from reference TRBV7-9 and TRBJ2-7, is as follows: DTGVSQNPRHKITKRGQNVTFRCDPISEHNRLYWYRQTLGQGPEFLTYFQNEAQLEKSRLLSDRFSAERPKGSFSTLEIQRTEQGDSAMYLCASSPTEFTDEQYFGPGTRLTVT.

The chain recombines TRBV20-1 with TRBJ2-3; 8 nucleotides match TRBD2. Per the germline V gene, CDR1 is DFQATT and CDR2 is SNEGSKA (reference sequence). The CDR3 has 15 amino acids. Trimming took 6 bases from V and 0 from J; bases not matched to a gene: 8. The CDR3 sequence: CSAGGLAVSTDTQYF. CDR3 DNA: TGCAGTGCCGGTGGACTAGCAGTAAGCACAGATACGCAGTATTTT.

The chain joins TRBV29-1 to TRBJ2-5; D may be TRBD1 (7 bases). The DNA end is more similar to TRBJ2-7, so the J call may be wrong. Germline V CDR1 and CDR2: SQVTM, ANQGSEA. This CDR3 region has 13 residues. Written as DNA, the CDR3 is TGCAGCGTTGGACAGGGAGGAAGAAACGAGCAGTACTTC. It is translated as CSVGQGGRNEQYF.

The chain couples TRBV5-1 to TRBJ2-3, with 8 nucleotides matching TRBD1. The CDR3 extends over 14 amino acids. Trimming at V came to 3 bases and at J to 5 bases, leaving 5 bases not matched to a gene. Germline V gene sequence: CDR1 SGHRS, CDR2 YFSETQ. The CDR3 loop is CASSSTGEVDTQYF. In DNA, the CDR3 is TGCGCCAGCAGCTCGACAGGGGAGGTAGATACGCAGTATTTT. Full variable domain (missing parts from reference TRBV5-1 and TRBJ2-3): KAGVTQTPRYLIKTRGQQVTLSCSPISGHRSVSWYQQTPGQGLQFLFEYFSETQRNKGNFPGRFSGRQFSNSRSEMNVSTLELGDSALYLCASSSTGEVDTQYFGPGTRLTVL.

As to this clonotype: One end of the junction varies from germline; a read error may be responsible. The chain is built from TRBV12-3 or TRBV12-4 and TRBJ1-2; possibly TRBD1 for D (5 bases). The CDR3 length is 14 residues. The CDR3 spells CASSLGQGVDGYTF. CDR3 DNA: TGTGCCAGCAGTTTAGGGCAGGGTGTGGATGGCTACACTTTC.

This clonotype was found once. The J gene is TRBJ1-1, the V gene TRBV29-1; D remains unclear. The germline V and J ends were trimmed by 4 bases and 4 bases, with 16 bases remaining between them. CDR3 size: 14 residues. CDR1 and CDR2 (germline): SQVTM, ANQGSEA. The CDR3 region has the DNA TGCAGCGTTGGGAGGAGGGAGGGTGGCACTGAAGCTTTCTTT. This codes for CSVGRREGGTEAFF.

About this clonotype: The junction departs from germline at one end; a sequencing error may be responsible. V gene TRBV4-1 combines with J gene TRBJ1-3; D is uncertain. The CDR3 consists of 15 residues. Per germline, CDR1 MGHRA and CDR2 YSYEKL. CDR3 DNA sequence: TGCGCCAGCAGCCAAGATAGCGCCTCTGGAAGCACCATATATTTT. The encoded protein is CASSQDSASGSTIYF.

The sample holds a few counts of this clonotype. The chain recombines TRBV2 with TRBJ1-4; D may be TRBD1 (5 bases). The germline V gene encodes CDR1 SNHLY and CDR2 FYNNEI. CDR3 size: 13 residues. Between the trimmed V and J ends, which lost 3 bases and 8 bases, there was a span of 10 bases. This chain's CDR3 is CASSEGPWEKLFF. The CDR3, as DNA: TGTGCCAGCAGTGAGGGACCATGGGAAAAACTGTTTTTT.

This clonotype has at least ten counts. The chain is built from TRBV2 and TRBJ2-1, with D possibly TRBD2 on 5 matching bases. From germline, CDR1 is SNHLY and CDR2 FYNNEI. The V and J ends lost 6 bases and 4 bases respectively, with 13 bases between them. This CDR3 has 14 residues. Here the CDR3 DNA reads TGTGCCAGCAGGGACGAGGGCGGTTACAATGAGCAGTTCTTC. It translates to CASRDEGGYNEQFF.

J is TRBJ2-2 and V is TRBV20-1; no definite D call. The V end lost 0 bases, the J end lost 3 bases, and 14 bases lay between the germline ends. Germline V gives CDR1 DFQATT, CDR2 SNEGSKA (reference sequence). CDR3 length equals 16 residues. CDR3 bases: TGCAGTGCTAGAGATTCGGAGCTAGTCGACACCGGGGAGCTGTTTTTT. Translating gives CSARDSELVDTGELFF.

The chain couples TRBV15 to TRBJ2-2, with D hard to call. Trimming took off 0 bases at V and 1 base at J, with 6 bases between the two ends. Germline V gene data show CDR1 as LNHNV and CDR2 as YYDKDF (reference sequence). The CDR3 is 15 residues long. Written as DNA, the CDR3 is TGTGCCACCAGCAGAGATAACAGGAACACCGGGGAGCTGTTTTTT. Translation: CATSRDNRNTGELFF.

This clonotype was seen once. The chain is built from TRBV10-3 and TRBJ1-2, with 8 bases matching TRBD1. CDR1 is ENHRY and CDR2 is SYGVKD in the germline V gene. Trimming removed 5 bases from V and 8 bases from J; junction bases left unmatched: 10. The CDR3 loop spans 14 amino acids. CDR3 region: CAISPQGASRGYTF. For the CDR3, the DNA is TGTGCCATCAGTCCTCAGGGGGCGTCCAGGGGCTACACCTTC.

Regarding this clonotype: At one boundary the junction diverges from the germline segment, which might be a read error. This sequence joins TRBV25-1 and TRBJ2-4; D gene uncertain. CDR3 length: 13 residues. Germline V CDR1 and CDR2: MGHDK, SYGVNS. CDR3 coding DNA: TGTGCCAGCAGTGAATCTGGTGGAGACATTCAGCACTTC. It codes for CASSESGGDIQHF.

A few counts support this clonotype. This sequence joins TRBV20-1 and TRBJ2-7, with 8 positions matching TRBD1. V shed 6 bases and J 6 bases; nucleotides not matched to a gene: 10. The germline CDR1 and CDR2 sequences are DFQATT and SNEGSKA (reference sequence). The CDR3 runs 13 residues. The CDR3 protein is CSAIRDRYREQYF. CDR3 bases: TGCAGTGCGATCCGGGACAGGTACCGCGAGCAGTACTTC.